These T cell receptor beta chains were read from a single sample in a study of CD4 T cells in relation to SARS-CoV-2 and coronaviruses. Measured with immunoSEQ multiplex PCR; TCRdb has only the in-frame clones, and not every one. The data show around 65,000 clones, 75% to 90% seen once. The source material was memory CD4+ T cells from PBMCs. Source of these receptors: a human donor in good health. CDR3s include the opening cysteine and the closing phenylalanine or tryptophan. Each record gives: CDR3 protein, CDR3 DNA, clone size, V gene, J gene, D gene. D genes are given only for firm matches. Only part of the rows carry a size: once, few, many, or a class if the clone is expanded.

cdr3_aa: CASNTRGARETQYF; cdr3_nt: TGTGCCAGCAATACGCGGGGGGCCCGGGAGACCCAGTACTTC; clone_size: NA; v_call: TRBV6-5; j_call: TRBJ2-5; d_call: TRBD2
cdr3_aa: CASSLYGVGNSPLHF; cdr3_nt: TGTGCCAGCTCATTGTATGGGGTTGGGAATTCACCCCTCCACTTT; clone_size: NA; v_call: TRBV18; j_call: TRBJ1-6; d_call: NA
cdr3_aa: CSADQGFWVDNEQFF; cdr3_nt: TGCAGCGCGGACCAGGGTTTTTGGGTGGACAATGAGCAGTTCTTC; clone_size: NA; v_call: TRBV29-1; j_call: TRBJ2-1; d_call: NA
cdr3_aa: CASSEGTSYNEQFF; cdr3_nt: TGTGCCAGCAGTGAGGGGACGTCCTACAATGAGCAGTTCTTC; clone_size: NA; v_call: TRBV6-2/TRBV6-3; j_call: TRBJ2-1; d_call: NA
cdr3_aa: CASSFRTSRTDTQYF; cdr3_nt: TGTGCCAGCAGCTTTCGGACTAGCCGCACAGATACGCAGTATTTT; clone_size: NA; v_call: TRBV7-2; j_call: TRBJ2-3; d_call: TRBD2
cdr3_aa: CASSVPTGDEQFF; cdr3_nt: TGTGCCAGCTCAGTACCAACAGGGGACGAGCAGTTCTTC; clone_size: NA; v_call: TRBV18; j_call: TRBJ2-1; d_call: TRBD1
cdr3_aa: CAWSPGDTEAFF; cdr3_nt: TGTGCCTGGAGTCCAGGGGACACTGAAGCTTTCTTT; clone_size: few; v_call: TRBV30; j_call: TRBJ1-1; d_call: NA
cdr3_aa: CASSQGRRGNEQFF; cdr3_nt: TGTGCCAGCAGCCAAGGACGCCGGGGCAATGAGCAGTTCTTC; clone_size: NA; v_call: TRBV3-1/TRBV3-2; j_call: TRBJ2-1; d_call: NA
cdr3_aa: CASSLVQQETQYF; cdr3_nt: TGCGCCAGCAGCTTGGTACAGCAAGAGACCCAGTACTTC; clone_size: NA; v_call: TRBV5-1; j_call: TRBJ2-5; d_call: NA
cdr3_aa: CASSQGPSRAYTEAFF; cdr3_nt: TGTGCCAGCAGCCAAGGCCCGAGTCGGGCGTACACTGAAGCTTTCTTT; clone_size: NA; v_call: TRBV7-3; j_call: TRBJ1-1; d_call: NA
cdr3_aa: CASSLVGSVYEQYF; cdr3_nt: TGTGCCAGCAGCTTAGTAGGAAGCGTCTACGAGCAGTACTTC; clone_size: NA; v_call: TRBV11-2; j_call: TRBJ2-7; d_call: NA
cdr3_aa: CATSDFAVNEQFF; cdr3_nt: TGTGCCACCAGTGATTTTGCGGTTAATGAGCAGTTCTTC; clone_size: NA; v_call: TRBV24-1; j_call: TRBJ2-1; d_call: NA
cdr3_aa: CASSYSYGYQPQHF; cdr3_nt: TGTGCCAGCAGTTACTCTTACGGGTATCAGCCCCAGCATTTT; clone_size: NA; v_call: TRBV6-2/TRBV6-3; j_call: TRBJ1-5; d_call: NA
cdr3_aa: CASSPGHRYEQYF; cdr3_nt: TGTGCCAGCAGCCCGGGACACCGGTACGAGCAGTACTTC; clone_size: NA; v_call: TRBV28; j_call: TRBJ2-7; d_call: NA
cdr3_aa: CASSLGTGQETQYF; cdr3_nt: TGCGCCAGCAGCCTCGGGACAGGGCAAGAGACCCAGTACTTC; clone_size: NA; v_call: TRBV5-1; j_call: TRBJ2-5; d_call: TRBD1
cdr3_aa: CATSDWTSGGANEQFF; cdr3_nt: TGTGCCACCAGTGATTGGACTAGCGGGGGAGCGAATGAGCAGTTCTTC; clone_size: once; v_call: TRBV24-1; j_call: TRBJ2-1; d_call: TRBD2
cdr3_aa: CASSLGGGANTGELFF; cdr3_nt: TGTGCCAGCAGCCTTGGGGGAGGGGCGAACACCGGGGAGCTGTTTTTT; clone_size: NA; v_call: TRBV7-3; j_call: TRBJ2-2; d_call: TRBD2
cdr3_aa: CASSPDGNQPQHF; cdr3_nt: TGTGCCAGCTCACCCGACGGGAATCAGCCCCAGCATTTT; clone_size: NA; v_call: TRBV18; j_call: TRBJ1-5; d_call: NA
cdr3_aa: CASSQDGFASNQPQHF; cdr3_nt: TGTGCCAGCAGCCAAGACGGATTCGCGAGCAATCAGCCCCAGCATTTT; clone_size: NA; v_call: TRBV3-1/TRBV3-2; j_call: TRBJ1-5; d_call: NA
cdr3_aa: CASSSPGAYNEKLFF; cdr3_nt: TGTGCCAGCTCATCACCAGGGGCTTATAATGAAAAACTGTTTTTT; clone_size: NA; v_call: TRBV18; j_call: TRBJ1-4; d_call: NA
cdr3_aa: CASSSEWGTGANVLTF; cdr3_nt: TGCGCCAGCAGTTCGGAGTGGGGGACTGGGGCCAACGTCCTGACTTTC; clone_size: NA; v_call: TRBV4-3; j_call: TRBJ2-6; d_call: NA
cdr3_aa: CASRETSGGAIEQFF; cdr3_nt: TGTGCCAGCAGGGAGACTAGCGGGGGGGCTATTGAGCAGTTCTTC; clone_size: NA; v_call: TRBV2; j_call: TRBJ2-1; d_call: TRBD2
cdr3_aa: CASSFELVGSYEQYF; cdr3_nt: TGTGCCAGCAGCTTCGAGTTAGTGGGCTCCTACGAGCAGTACTTC; clone_size: NA; v_call: TRBV5-6; j_call: TRBJ2-7; d_call: NA
cdr3_aa: CASRLVATGTRNGYTF; cdr3_nt: TGTGCCAGCAGACTTGTCGCGACAGGGACGCGTAATGGCTACACCTTC; clone_size: NA; v_call: TRBV3-1/TRBV3-2; j_call: TRBJ1-2; d_call: TRBD1
cdr3_aa: CASSLGDRRNTEAFF; cdr3_nt: TGTGCCAGCAGCTTAGGGGACAGGAGGAACACTGAAGCTTTCTTT; clone_size: NA; v_call: TRBV7-2; j_call: TRBJ1-1; d_call: TRBD1
cdr3_aa: CASSIDRAHEKLFF; cdr3_nt: TGTGCCAGCAGTATTGACAGGGCCCACGAAAAACTGTTTTTT; clone_size: few; v_call: TRBV7-2; j_call: TRBJ1-4; d_call: TRBD1
cdr3_aa: CASSLTHSYEQYF; cdr3_nt: TGTGCCAGCAGCTTGACACACAGCTACGAGCAGTACTTC; clone_size: few; v_call: TRBV5-4; j_call: TRBJ2-7; d_call: NA
cdr3_aa: CASSQGYRYQGAFF; cdr3_nt: TGTGCCAGCAGCCAAGGGTATCGGTACCAGGGAGCTTTCTTT; clone_size: NA; v_call: TRBV3-1/TRBV3-2; j_call: TRBJ1-1; d_call: NA
cdr3_aa: CASSERGVHEQYF; cdr3_nt: TGTGCCAGCAGTGAACGAGGGGTCCACGAGCAGTACTTC; clone_size: NA; v_call: TRBV2; j_call: TRBJ2-7; d_call: NA
cdr3_aa: CASSFGIGTGRTDEQFF; cdr3_nt: TGCGCCAGCAGCTTTGGTATCGGGACAGGGAGAACCGATGAGCAGTTCTTC; clone_size: NA; v_call: TRBV5-1; j_call: TRBJ2-1; d_call: TRBD1
cdr3_aa: CASSLVGLSYEQYF; cdr3_nt: TGCGCCAGCAGCTTAGTGGGACTCTCCTACGAGCAGTACTTC; clone_size: NA; v_call: TRBV5-1; j_call: TRBJ2-7; d_call: NA
cdr3_aa: CASTTVRPQETQYF; cdr3_nt: TGTGCCAGCACCACAGTCCGGCCTCAAGAGACCCAGTACTTC; clone_size: NA; v_call: TRBV2; j_call: TRBJ2-5; d_call: NA
cdr3_aa: CASSPPLGGAQENIQYF; cdr3_nt: TGTGCCAGCTCACCACCGCTTGGGGGGGCGCAGGAAAACATTCAGTACTTC; clone_size: NA; v_call: TRBV18; j_call: TRBJ2-4; d_call: NA
cdr3_aa: CASSIWNQPQHF; cdr3_nt: TGTGCCAGTAGTATTTGGAATCAGCCCCAGCATTTT; clone_size: NA; v_call: TRBV19; j_call: TRBJ1-5; d_call: NA
cdr3_aa: CASSPQQGGEKLFF; cdr3_nt: TGTGCCAGCAGCCCACAACAGGGGGGGGAAAAACTGTTTTTT; clone_size: NA; v_call: TRBV9; j_call: TRBJ1-4; d_call: TRBD1
cdr3_aa: CSASQETQYF; cdr3_nt: TGCAGTGCTAGTCAGGAGACCCAGTACTTC; clone_size: once; v_call: TRBV20-1; j_call: TRBJ2-5; d_call: NA
cdr3_aa: CASSQDLGGGYGYTF; cdr3_nt: TGTGCCAGCAGCCAAGATTTAGGGGGCGGCTATGGCTACACCTTC; clone_size: NA; v_call: TRBV3-1/TRBV3-2; j_call: TRBJ1-2; d_call: TRBD1
cdr3_aa: CASSVGGTTEAFF; cdr3_nt: TGTGCCAGCAGCGTAGGAGGAACCACTGAAGCTTTCTTT; clone_size: NA; v_call: TRBV9; j_call: TRBJ1-1; d_call: NA
cdr3_aa: CASSQPGTSGYNEQFF; cdr3_nt: TGTGCCAGCTCACAGCCCGGGACTAGCGGTTACAATGAGCAGTTCTTC; clone_size: NA; v_call: TRBV18; j_call: TRBJ2-1; d_call: TRBD2
cdr3_aa: CASSGYRSTEAFF; cdr3_nt: TGTGCCAGCAGTGGTTACAGGTCCACTGAAGCTTTCTTT; clone_size: NA; v_call: TRBV2; j_call: TRBJ1-1; d_call: NA
cdr3_aa: CASSPLTTVGNQPQHF; cdr3_nt: TGTGCCAGCTCACCACTTACGACGGTGGGCAATCAGCCCCAGCATTTT; clone_size: NA; v_call: TRBV18; j_call: TRBJ1-5; d_call: NA